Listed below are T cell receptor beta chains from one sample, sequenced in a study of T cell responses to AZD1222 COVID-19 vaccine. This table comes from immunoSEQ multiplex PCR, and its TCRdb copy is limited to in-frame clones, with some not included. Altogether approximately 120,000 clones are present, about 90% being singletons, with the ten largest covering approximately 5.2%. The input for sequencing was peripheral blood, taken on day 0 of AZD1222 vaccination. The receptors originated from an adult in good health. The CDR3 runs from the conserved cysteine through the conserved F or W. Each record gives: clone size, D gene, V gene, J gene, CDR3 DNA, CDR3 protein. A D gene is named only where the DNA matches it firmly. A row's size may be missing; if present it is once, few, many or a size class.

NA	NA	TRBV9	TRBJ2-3	TGTGCCAGCAGCGTAGATGATACGCAGTATTTT	CASSVDDTQYF
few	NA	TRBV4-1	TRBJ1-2	TGCGCCAGCAGCCAAGATAGGACAGCTTATGGCTACACCTTC	CASSQDRTAYGYTF
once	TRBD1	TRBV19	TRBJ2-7	TGTGCCAGTAGTATCGCCGGACAGGGGGGCTACGAGCAGTACTTC	CASSIAGQGGYEQYF
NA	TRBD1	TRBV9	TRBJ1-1	TGTGCCAGCAGCCCCTCATACAGGGGGCCCGGAGAATCGATGAACACTGAAGCTTTCTTT	CASSPSYRGPGESMNTEAFF
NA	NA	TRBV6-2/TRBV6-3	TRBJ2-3	TGTGCCAGCAGCCACGAGTGGGATACGCAGTATTTT	CASSHEWDTQYF
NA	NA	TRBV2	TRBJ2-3	TGTGCCAAACGACCCGTAACCAAACAGGGTCAGGCACAGAAAATAACAGATACGCAGTATTTT	CAKRPVTKQGQAQKITDTQYF
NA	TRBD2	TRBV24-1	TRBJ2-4	TGTGCCACCAGTGACCCAATAGCGGGAGAAAACATTCAGTACTTC	CATSDPIAGENIQYF
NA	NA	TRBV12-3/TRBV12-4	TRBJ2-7	TGTGCCAGCAGTTTGACAGGCGGGTACGAGCAGTACTTC	CASSLTGGYEQYF
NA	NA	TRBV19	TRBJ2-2	TGTGCCAGTAGTCCAAAACAGGGTAGGGGCACCGGGGAGCTGTTTTTT	CASSPKQGRGTGELFF
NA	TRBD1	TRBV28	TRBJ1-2	TGTGCCAGCAGTCCTTCAGGGGGTTTTAGCTATGGCTACACCTTC	CASSPSGGFSYGYTF
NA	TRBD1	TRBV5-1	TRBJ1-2	TGCGCCAGCAGCTCTGCCGCAGGGGGCGTTGGCTACACCTTC	CASSSAAGGVGYTF
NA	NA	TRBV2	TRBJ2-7	TGTGCCAGCAGTCCAAAATTCTCCTACGAGCAGTACTTC	CASSPKFSYEQYF
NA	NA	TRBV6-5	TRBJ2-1	TGTGCCAGCAGTTGGGCCGGCACTGAGCAGTTCTTC	CASSWAGTEQFF
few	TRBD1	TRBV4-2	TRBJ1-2	TGTGCCAGCAGCCAAGAGACAGGGAATGGCTACACCTTC	CASSQETGNGYTF
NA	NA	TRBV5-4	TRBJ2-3	TGTGCCAGCAGCTTGGCTATGGGCGGAGACATCCAGAGCACAGATACGCAGTATTTT	CASSLAMGGDIQSTDTQYF
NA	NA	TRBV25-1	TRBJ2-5	TGTGCCAGCAGTTCCCTCGGACTCGCGGGGGAGACCCAGTACTTC	CASSSLGLAGETQYF
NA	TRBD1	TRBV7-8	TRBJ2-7	TGTGCCAGCAGCCCGGGACAGCCGCTCTACGAGCAGTACTTC	CASSPGQPLYEQYF
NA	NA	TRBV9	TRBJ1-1	TGTGCCAGCAGCGCCGGCGGGACAAACAACGAAGCTTTCTTT	CASSAGGTNNEAFF
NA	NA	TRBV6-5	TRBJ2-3	TGTGCCAGCAGTCTTACTAGTTCTGGCACAGATACGCAGTATTTT	CASSLTSSGTDTQYF
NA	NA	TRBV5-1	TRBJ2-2	TGCGCCAGCAGCATCGGTACCGGGGAGCTGTTTTTT	CASSIGTGELFF
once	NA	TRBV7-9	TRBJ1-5	TGTGCCAGCAGCTTAGATAATGGAGGCCAGCATTTT	CASSLDNGGQHF
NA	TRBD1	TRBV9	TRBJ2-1	TGTGCCAGCAGCGTAGTAGGCAGGGGGCTCAGTGAGCAGTTCTTC	CASSVVGRGLSEQFF
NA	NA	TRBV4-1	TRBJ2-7	TGCGCCAGCAGCCAAGGGGACGATAGCTCCTACGAGCAGTACTTC	CASSQGDDSSYEQYF
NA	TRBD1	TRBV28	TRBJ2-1	TGTGCCAGCAGCCAAAACATTCGGACAGGGGGATCTTACAATGAGCAGTTCTTC	CASSQNIRTGGSYNEQFF
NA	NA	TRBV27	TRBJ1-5	TGTGCCAGCAGTTCGAACGGTCAGCCCCAGCATTTT	CASSSNGQPQHF
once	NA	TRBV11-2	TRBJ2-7	TGTGCCAGCAGCTTAGTTTACGGCAGGTCCTACGAGCAGTACTTC	CASSLVYGRSYEQYF
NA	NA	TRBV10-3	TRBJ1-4	TGTGCCATCAGCGAAGCTTGGGAGAATGAAAAACTGTTTTTT	CAISEAWENEKLFF
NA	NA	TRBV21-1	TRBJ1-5	TGTGCCAGCAGCCGCCGGACAGGGGAGGGCAATCAGCCCCAGCATTTT	CASSRRTGEGNQPQHF
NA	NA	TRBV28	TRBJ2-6	TGTGCCAGCAGTTTAATGAGGGGCTCTGGGGCCAACGTCCTGACTTTC	CASSLMRGSGANVLTF
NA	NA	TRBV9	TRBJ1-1	TGTGCCAGCAGCGTAGGAGGGAGCACTGAAGCTTTCTTT	CASSVGGSTEAFF
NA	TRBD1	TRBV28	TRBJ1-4	TGTGCCAGCAGTTTTCAAACAGGGGAGGAGATTAATGAAAAACTGTTTTTT	CASSFQTGEEINEKLFF
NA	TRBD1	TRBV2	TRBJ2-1	TGTGCCAGCAGTGGGGACAGGGTCCTAACTCAGGAGCAGTTCTTC	CASSGDRVLTQEQFF
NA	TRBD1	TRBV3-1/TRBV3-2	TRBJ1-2	TGTGCCAGCAGCCACGTTAGGGACAGGGGAGGCTACACCTTC	CASSHVRDRGGYTF
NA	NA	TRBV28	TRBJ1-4	TGTGCCAGCAGAAGGGATCACACAACCCCTGAAAAACTGTTTTTT	CASRRDHTTPEKLFF
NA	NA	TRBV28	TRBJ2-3	TGTGCCAGCAGTTCGGTAGCGACGCGGTTCCGTGGTGTAGATACGCAGTATTTT	CASSSVATRFRGVDTQYF
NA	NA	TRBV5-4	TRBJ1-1	TGTGCCAGCAGCTTGGAGGTTCGGGGGAAAGCTTTCTTT	CASSLEVRGKAFF
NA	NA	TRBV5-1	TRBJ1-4	TGCGCCAGCAGCCCCGACAGAGCAACTAATGAAAAACTGTTTTTT	CASSPDRATNEKLFF
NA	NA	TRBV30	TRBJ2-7	TGTGCCTGGAGTGTTATCGTAAACAACGAGCAGTACTTC	CAWSVIVNNEQYF
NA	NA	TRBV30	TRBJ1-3	TGTGCCTGGGGGAGCTCTGGAAACACCATATATTTT	CAWGSSGNTIYF
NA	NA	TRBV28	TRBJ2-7	TGTGCCAGTTTTCCAACTGGCGGGGGCAACTCCTACGAGCAGTACTTC	CASFPTGGGNSYEQYF
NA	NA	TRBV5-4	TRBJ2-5	TGTGCCAGCAGCTCCCCGCGGTTAGGAGAGACCCAGTACTTC	CASSSPRLGETQYF
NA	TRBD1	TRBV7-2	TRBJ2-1	TGTGCCAGCAGTTTACCCCAGGGGGTCCGGCAGTTCTTC	CASSLPQGVRQFF
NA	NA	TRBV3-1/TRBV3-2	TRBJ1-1	TGTGCCAGCAGCCGCAGGGAGAACACTGAAGCTTTCTTT	CASSRRENTEAFF
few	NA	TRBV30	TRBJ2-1	TGTGCCTGGAGTGTAGGCAGCGTCGCCTCCTACAATGAGCAGTTCTTC	CAWSVGSVASYNEQFF
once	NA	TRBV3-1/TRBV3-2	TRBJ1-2	TGTGCCAGCAGCCAAATAGTAAAGGGCGCGGGGTATGGCTACACCTTC	CASSQIVKGAGYGYTF
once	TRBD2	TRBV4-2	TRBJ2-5	TGTGCCAGCAGCCAAGATCTCCTAGCGGGAGGAGAGAAGGAGACCCAGTACTTC	CASSQDLLAGGEKETQYF
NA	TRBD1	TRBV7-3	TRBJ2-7	TGTGCCAGCAGCTCCGGGACAGGTTACGCCTACGAGCAGTACTTC	CASSSGTGYAYEQYF
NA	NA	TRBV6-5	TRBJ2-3	TGTGCCAGCACCGTCGGGTGGGGGACAGATACGCAGTATTTT	CASTVGWGTDTQYF
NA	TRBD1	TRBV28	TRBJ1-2	TGTGCCAGCAAAACCGGACAGGGAAATCATGGCTACACCTTC	CASKTGQGNHGYTF
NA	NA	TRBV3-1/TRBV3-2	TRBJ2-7	TGTGCCAGCAGCCGCCGGACAGACAGATCCCCCTACGAGCAGTACTTC	CASSRRTDRSPYEQYF
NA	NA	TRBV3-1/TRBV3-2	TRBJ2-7	TGTGCCAGCGGCAGACTAGGGGACGAGCAGTACTTC	CASGRLGDEQYF
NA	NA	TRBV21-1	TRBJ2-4	TGTGCCAGCAGCATTAGGATTGTAGCCAAAAACATTCAGTACTTC	CASSIRIVAKNIQYF
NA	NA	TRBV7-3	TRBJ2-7	TGTGCCAGCAGCTTATTGGGGGGCCCCTACGAGCAGTACTTC	CASSLLGGPYEQYF
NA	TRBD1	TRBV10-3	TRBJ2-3	TGTGCCATCAGAGGGGCGACAGGGGGCCCAGATACGCAGTATTTT	CAIRGATGGPDTQYF